The next 5 T cell receptor beta chains were all read from a single sample in a study of shared clonotypes between healthy human individuals. Generated by immunoSEQ multiplex PCR, the TCRdb table keeps only in-frame clones and is missing some. The sample has about 2.4 million clones, 93% seen once. The sample was naive CD4+ T cells from PBMCs. The subset was: CD45RA+ positively selected. Receptors originate from a man between 18 and 29 years old in good health. Some clones in this sample may be carry-over from other donors' samples.

The rearrangement uses TRBV7-7 and TRBJ2-3, with D possibly being TRBD1 or TRBD2 (6 bases each). The CDR3 sequence is 15 residues long. Trimming took 7 bases from V and 0 from J, leaving 14 bases between them. CDR1 and CDR2 (germline): SSHAT, FNYEAQ (reference sequence). CDR3 residues: CASIRRGESTDTQYF. The CDR3 DNA follows: TGTGCCAGCATCCGAAGGGGGGAAAGCACAGATACGCAGTATTTT. Using reference TRBV7-7 and TRBJ2-3 for the parts outside the CDR3, the full variable domain is GAGVSQSPRYKVTKRGQDVTLRCDPISSHATLYWYQQALGQGPEFLTYFNYEAQPDKSGLPSDRFSAERPEGSISTLTIQRTEQRDSAMYRCASIRRGESTDTQYFGPGTRLTVL.

On this clone: Mismatch with germline at one junction end may stem from a read error. The genes are TRBV11-1 and TRBJ2-7; D could derive from TRBD1 or TRBD2 (5 bases each). The CDR3 runs to 13 residues. The germline gives CDR1 SGHAT, CDR2 FQDESV (reference sequence). CDR3: CASSLGTGSRVVF. The CDR3 DNA follows: TGTGCCAGCAGCTTAGGGACTGGGAGCAGGGTCGTGTTC.

J is TRBJ2-5 and V is TRBV5-4; 8 nucleotides match TRBD2. Germline V gene data show CDR1 as SGHNT and CDR2 as YYREEE (reference sequence). This CDR3 region has 15 residues. With V trimmed by 3 bases and J by 10 bases, 14 bases remained unmatched. CDR3 coding DNA: TGTGCCAGCAGCTCGGAGACACTAGCGGAGAATCTCCAGTACTTC. Amino acids: CASSSETLAENLQYF.

About this clone itself: The identical CDR3 is also encoded by other nucleotide sequences in the sample. This chain connects TRBV18 to TRBJ2-7; TRBD2 aligns across 12 bases. The CDR3 length is 16 residues. Losses at the gene ends were 3 bases for V and 1 base for J; bases not matched to a gene: 4. Germline V CDR1 and CDR2: KGHSH, LQKENI. CDR3 bases: TGTGCCAGCTCACCCCCGGGACTAGCGGGTTCCTACGAGCAGTACTTC. It specifies CASSPPGLAGSYEQYF.

This sequence joins TRBV30 and TRBJ1-2, with D maybe TRBD1 (6 bases). This CDR3 has 14 amino acids. Germline V lookup: CDR1 GTSNPN, CDR2 SVGIG (reference sequence). With 3 bases removed from V and 0 bases from J, the gap between germline ends came to 11 bases. The CDR3 sequence: CAWSLRGANYGYTF. Written as DNA, the CDR3 is TGTGCCTGGAGCCTAAGGGGGGCTAACTATGGCTACACCTTC. Using reference TRBV30 and TRBJ1-2 for the parts outside the CDR3, the full variable domain is SQTIHQWPATLVQPVGSPLSLECTVEGTSNPNLYWYRQAAGRGLQLLFYSVGIGQISSEVPQNLSASRPQDRQFILSSKKLLLSDSGFYLCAWSLRGANYGYTFGSGTRLTVV.